These T cell receptor beta chains were read from a single sample in a study of tumour-infiltrating T cells in Burkitt lymphoma. The method was immunoSEQ multiplex PCR; TCRdb's version includes in-frame clones alone and lacks a portion of them. The sample yields thousands of clones, more than 20% seen once. Material for sequencing was tumor tissue. These receptors came from a human donor with diffuse large B-cell lymphoma. CDR3s include the opening cysteine and the closing phenylalanine or tryptophan. D genes are given only for firm matches. For some rows the clone size is stated as once, few or many, or as a class when expanded; others skip it.

TRBV6-6	-	TRBJ2-5	-	TGTGCCAGCAGCCCAGAATTTCTAGGGACGGCAGAGACCCAGTACTTC	CASSPEFLGTAETQYF
TRBV28	-	TRBJ1-1	TRBD1	TGTGCCAGCAGGGGCGACAGGGGTTTTTCCTTGAACACTGAAGCTTTCTTT	CASRGDRGFSLNTEAFF
TRBV11-3	few	TRBJ1-3	-	TGTGCCAGCAGCTTAGGGCGGCCAGGCTCTGGAAACACCATATATTTT	CASSLGRPGSGNTIYF
TRBV5-4	-	TRBJ2-3	TRBD2	TGTGCCAGCAGCTTTCGGACTAGCGGGAGCCCGAGCACAGATACGCAGTATTTT	CASSFRTSGSPSTDTQYF
TRBV25-1	few	TRBJ1-3	-	TGTGCCAGCAGTGAATGGGGAGGGGCAGCCTCTGGAAACACCATATATTTT	CASSEWGGAASGNTIYF
TRBV19	few	TRBJ2-3	TRBD2	TGTGCCAGCAATTCGCCGGGACTAGCGGGAGCGGATACGCAGTATTTT	CASNSPGLAGADTQYF
TRBV5-1	-	TRBJ1-4	-	TGCGCCAGCAGCTTGGTACCCAGGGAAAAACTGTTTTTT	CASSLVPREKLFF
TRBV7-2	-	TRBJ2-7	-	TGTGCCAGCAGCTTAGGGGACGGACCCTACGAGCAGTACTTC	CASSLGDGPYEQYF
TRBV4-2	-	TRBJ2-7	TRBD1	TGTGCCAGCAGCCAATGGACAGGGAGCTACGAGCAGTACTTC	CASSQWTGSYEQYF
TRBV7-2	few	TRBJ2-4	TRBD1	TGTGCCAGCAGCAGAACTGGGACAGGCCAAAGAAACATTCAGTACTTC	CASSRTGTGQRNIQYF
TRBV7-2	few	TRBJ2-3	-	TGTGCCAGCAGCTTAGGGGCCAAACGCACAGATACGCAGTATTTT	CASSLGAKRTDTQYF
TRBV6-5	few	TRBJ1-2	TRBD1	TGTGCCTCCAACACAGGGGGTAAATTTGGCTACACCTTC	CASNTGGKFGYTF
TRBV18	few	TRBJ1-2	TRBD1	TGTGCCAGCTTGGAGGACAGGGGGCATGGCTACACCTTC	CASLEDRGHGYTF
TRBV4-3	-	TRBJ1-2	TRBD1	TGCGCCAGCAGCTATGGTACAGGGGGGGGCTATGGCTACACCTTC	CASSYGTGGGYGYTF
TRBV10-3	few	TRBJ2-7	TRBD1	TGTGCCATCAGTGTCCTACGGGACAGCTCCTACGAGCAGTACTTC	CAISVLRDSSYEQYF
TRBV2	medium-sized	TRBJ1-2	TRBD1	TGTGCCAGCAGTCCCCGAGTGGGCAGGGGGTTCGTCTATGGCTACACCTTC	CASSPRVGRGFVYGYTF
TRBV27	-	TRBJ1-1	-	TGTGCCAGTCGGGGGGGTTCTGAAGCTTTCTTT	CASRGGSEAFF
TRBV29-1	-	TRBJ2-7	-	TGCAGCGTTGAAGCGGGGAGTTTGCACTCCTACGAGCAGTACTTC	CSVEAGSLHSYEQYF
TRBV20-1	-	TRBJ1-2	-	TGCAGCCCCTGGGGCTACACCTTC	CSPWGYTF
TRBV30	few	TRBJ1-3	-	TGTGCCTGGAGTGTCCTCGGAAACACCATATATTTT	CAWSVLGNTIYF
TRBV13	-	TRBJ2-5	TRBD2	TGTGCCAGCAGCCCTCAGGGAGGGAACCAAGAGACCCAGTACTTC	CASSPQGGNQETQYF
TRBV4-1	few	TRBJ2-1	TRBD2	TGCGCCAGCAGCCAAGAAGGCCTGACTAGCGGGAGTTTGTACAATGAGCAGTTCTTC	CASSQEGLTSGSLYNEQFF